This T cell receptor beta chain was sequenced in a study of PD-L1 blockade in urothelial cancer. Looking at the study overall: Prior chemotherapy ranged from 0 to 3 regimens per patient. Samples came from 3 weeks, at the second dose, and 6 weeks into treatment.

Germline-derived CDR1 and CDR2 are MNHEY and SVGAGI. V shed 5 bases and J shed 7 bases, with 18 bases lying between them. This CDR3 is built from 15 residues. In each PCR, synthetic TCR analog templates were spiked in. Repertoires were generated with immunoSEQ multiplex PCR, while TCRdb's copy carries only in-frame clones and drops some. This sample has about 52,000 clones; roughly 84% occur once, and the top ten carry 1% to 1.5%. Time point meaning: pretreatment peripheral blood. Per-patient samples, pretreatment and on-treatment, numbered 1 to 8. This chain links TRBV6-5 with TRBJ2-1; perhaps TRBD1 as D (6 bases). The sample consisted of PBMCs, taken around atezolizumab (anti-PD-L1) treatment. The sequence was obtained from a man aged 45-65 years with urothelial cancer. The CDR3 DNA follows: TGTGCCAGCAGTAAATACAGGGTTATTGGGAATGAGCAGTTCTTC. It specifies CASSKYRVIGNEQFF.